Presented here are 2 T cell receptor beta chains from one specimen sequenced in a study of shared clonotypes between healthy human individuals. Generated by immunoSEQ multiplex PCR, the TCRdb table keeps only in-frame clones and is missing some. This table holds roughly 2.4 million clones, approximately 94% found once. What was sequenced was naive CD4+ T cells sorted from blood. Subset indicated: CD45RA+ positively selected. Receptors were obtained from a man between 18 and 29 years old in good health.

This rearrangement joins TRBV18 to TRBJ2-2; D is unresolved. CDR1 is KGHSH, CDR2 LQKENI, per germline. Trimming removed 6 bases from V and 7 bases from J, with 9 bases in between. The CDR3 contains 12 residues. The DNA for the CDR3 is TGTGCCAGCTCCGACGCCGTCGGGGAGCTGTTTTTT. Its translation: CASSDAVGELFF.

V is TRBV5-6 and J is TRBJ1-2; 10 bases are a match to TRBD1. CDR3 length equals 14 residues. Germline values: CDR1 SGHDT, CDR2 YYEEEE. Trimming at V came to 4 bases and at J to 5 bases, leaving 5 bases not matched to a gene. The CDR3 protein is CASSEDRGTYGYTF. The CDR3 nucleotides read TGTGCCAGCAGCGAGGACAGGGGGACGTATGGCTACACCTTC.